Listed here are 30 T cell receptor beta chains from one sample, sequenced in a study of T cell responses to AZD1222 COVID-19 vaccine. Some clones are missing from TCRdb's copy, which holds only in-frame ones; the method was immunoSEQ multiplex PCR. The sample includes about 86,000 clones, 88% of them seen just once. The material was peripheral blood, obtained 28 days after the second AZD1222 dose. All receptors come from an adult who received the AZD1222 COVID-19 vaccine.

This chain connects TRBV10-2 to TRBJ1-6; D gene uncertain. Trimming took 3 bases from V and 9 from J, leaving 12 bases between them. This CDR3 spans 14 amino acids. Looked up from germline, CDR1 is WSHSY and CDR2 is SAAADI. This chain's CDR3 is CASSDLGWGSPLHF. For the CDR3, the DNA is TGCGCCAGCAGTGATTTAGGGTGGGGTTCACCCCTCCACTTT.

V gene TRBV18 combines with J gene TRBJ2-7, with D uncertain. There are 11 residues in the CDR3. V was cut by 2 bases and J by 3 bases, with 2 bases left in between. Germline lookup yields CDR1 KGHSH and CDR2 LQKENI. CDR3 in amino acids: CASSPGYEQYF. CDR3 DNA sequence: TGTGCCAGCTCACCAGGCTACGAGCAGTACTTC.

The V call is TRBV6-5, the J call TRBJ2-7; 8 positions agree with TRBD2. Germline V gene lookup returns CDR1 MNHEY and CDR2 SVGAGI. CDR3 size: 14 residues. J gave up 5 bases and V 8 bases, and 11 bases lay outside the gene matches. The CDR3 DNA is TGTGCCAGCTTGGGTGCGGGAGGAGAACACGAGCAGTACTTC. Encoded protein: CASLGAGGEHEQYF.

The chain joins TRBV19 to TRBJ1-2, with D perhaps TRBD1 (5 bases). Trimming shortened V by 6 bases and J by 3 bases, and 11 bases separated the two germline ends. From germline, CDR1 is LNHDA and CDR2 SQIVND (reference sequence). The CDR3 is made up of 13 amino acids. DNA for the CDR3: TGTGCCAGTAGCACAAGGGGAGACTATGGCTACACCTTC. This sequence encodes CASSTRGDYGYTF.

The rearrangement links TRBV5-1 to TRBJ2-2; TRBD1 is a possible D gene (5 bases). Germline loops: CDR1 SGHRS, CDR2 YFSETQ. V dropped 0 bases and J dropped 2 bases, with 8 bases sitting between them. The CDR3 length is 15 residues. This CDR3 reads CASSLGQINTGELFF. CDR3 in DNA: TGCGCCAGCAGCTTGGGACAGATAAACACCGGGGAGCTGTTTTTT. Full variable domain (outside the CDR3, taken from reference TRBV5-1 and TRBJ2-2): KAGVTQTPRYLIKTRGQQVTLSCSPISGHRSVSWYQQTPGQGLQFLFEYFSETQRNKGNFPGRFSGRQFSNSRSEMNVSTLELGDSALYLCASSLGQINTGELFFGEGSRLTVL.

The rearrangement joins TRBV6-2 or TRBV6-3 to TRBJ2-7; D is unclear. The V and J ends lost 1 base and 5 bases respectively, with 6 bases between them. Germline V gene lookup returns CDR1 MNHEY and CDR2 SVGEGT. There are 12 residues in the CDR3. CDR3 DNA: TGTGCCAGCAGTTACTTCGCTAACGAGCAGTACTTC. This encodes CASSYFANEQYF.

This clone is a singleton in its sample. The gene calls are TRBV28 and TRBJ1-2; no reliable D call. V lost 3 bases and J lost 0, with 5 bases in between. The germline V gene encodes CDR1 MDHEN and CDR2 SYDVKM. CDR3 size: 13 residues. CDR3 protein: CASSFRANYGYTF. As DNA, the CDR3 is TGTGCCAGCAGTTTTAGGGCTAACTATGGCTACACCTTC.

This clone has only one observation. V and J are TRBV3-1 (or the pseudogene TRBV3-2) and TRBJ1-1, with D unclear. V was trimmed by 11 bases and J by 9 bases, leaving 13 bases between them. Per the germline V gene, CDR1 is LGHDT and CDR2 is YNNKEL (reference sequence). The length of the CDR3 is 10 residues. CDR3 in DNA: TGTGCCGGAGAGCACGCCAAAGCTTTCTTT. It encodes CAGEHAKAFF.

The chain's CDR3 is CASSPGHTTIYEQYF. DNA of the CDR3: TGCGCCAGCAGCCCGGGACACACCACAATCTACGAGCAGTACTTC. The gene calls are TRBV5-1 and TRBJ2-7; a weak D match, TRBD1 (6 bases). The length of the CDR3 is 15 residues. V shed 4 bases and J shed 3 bases, with 17 bases lying between them. The germline V gene encodes CDR1 SGHRS and CDR2 YFSETQ.

This chain uses TRBV24-1 with TRBJ2-1; D might be TRBD2 (6 bases). The V gene lost 9 bases and the J gene lost 9 bases, with 23 bases spanning the gap. The germline V gene encodes CDR1 KGHDR and CDR2 SFDVKD. The CDR3 totals 15 residues. The CDR3 loop reads CATSLGSGVRGEQFF. The DNA of the CDR3 is TGTGCCACCTCGCTTGGGTCGGGAGTTAGAGGTGAGCAGTTCTTC.

This clone came up once. This chain connects TRBV12-5 to TRBJ2-7; 9 bases line up with TRBD2. Unmatched junction bases numbered 12, after V lost 6 bases and J lost 3 bases. CDR1 and CDR2 (germline): LGHNT, FRNRAP. The CDR3 extends over 16 amino acids. The CDR3, as DNA: TGTGCTAGTGGACCCCCCTTAGCGGGAGAAGACTACGAGCAGTACTTC. Protein product: CASGPPLAGEDYEQYF.

The count of this clone is one. This chain joins TRBV5-1 and TRBJ1-6, with TRBD1 matching over 7 bases. V dropped 2 bases and J dropped 8; count of bases not matched to a gene: 7. Germline V gene lookup returns CDR1 SGHRS and CDR2 YFSETQ. The CDR3 has 15 amino acids. Here the CDR3 reads CASSLQGKGDSPLHF. CDR3 DNA sequence: TGCGCCAGCAGCTTACAGGGGAAGGGGGATTCACCCCTCCACTTT.

This clone showed up just once. The rearrangement uses TRBV24-1 and TRBJ2-5; D unclear. V lost 4 bases to trimming and J lost 5 bases, with 13 bases between them. Germline V lookup: CDR1 KGHDR, CDR2 SFDVKD. The length of the CDR3 is 14 residues. This CDR3 is CATSDRASRETQYF. CDR3 coding DNA: TGTGCCACCAGTGACCGGGCCTCCCGGGAGACCCAGTACTTC.

Of note for this clone: Other DNA sequences from this sample encode an identical CDR3 as well. In DNA form, the CDR3 reads TGCGCCAGCAGCCAAGTTCAGGCGAACACCGGGGAGCTGTTTTTT. Translation gives CASSQVQANTGELFF. J is TRBJ2-2 and V is TRBV4-1; D is unresolved. Germline CDR1 is MGHRA and CDR2 is YSYEKL. This CDR3 is built from 15 residues. Trimming cost V 1 base and J 0 bases, with 6 bases left between them.

The chain links TRBV5-4 to TRBJ2-1; D remains ambiguous. The germline V and J ends were trimmed by 0 bases and 10 bases, with 8 bases remaining between them. CDR1 is SGHNT and CDR2 is YYREEE in the germline V gene (reference sequence). The CDR3 runs to 12 residues. The CDR3 here is CASSLAAREQFF. The DNA of the CDR3 is TGTGCCAGCAGCTTGGCCGCCAGGGAGCAGTTCTTC.

The chain has TRBV6-4 and TRBJ2-3, with TRBD2 matching 7 bases. The CDR3 covers 16 residues. The germline V gene has CDR1 MRHNA and CDR2 SNTAGT. V trimming: 5 bases; J trimming: 1 base; junction bases outside the gene matches: 9. CDR3 sequence: CASSPRSGVGTDTQYF. CDR3 in DNA: TGTGCCAGCAGTCCGAGAAGCGGGGTGGGCACAGATACGCAGTATTTT.

V gene TRBV9 combines with J gene TRBJ2-3; 12 nucleotides match TRBD2. The CDR3 consists of 15 residues. V shed 0 bases, J shed 7 bases, and the junction held 3 bases outside the gene matches. The V gene's germline CDR1 is SGDLS and CDR2 YYNGEE. CDR3: CASSVGLAGVYTQYF. Here the CDR3 DNA reads TGTGCCAGCAGCGTAGGACTAGCGGGAGTTTATACGCAGTATTTT.

The V gene is TRBV6-4, the J gene TRBJ2-1; D may be TRBD2 (6 bases). This CDR3 is 13 amino acids long. Germline V gives CDR1 MRHNA, CDR2 SNTAGT. V lost 3 bases, J lost 3 bases, and 6 bases lay in between. The DNA for the CDR3 is TGTGCCAGCAGTGAGGACTACTACAATGAGCAGTTCTTC. It is translated as CASSEDYYNEQFF.

V usage is TRBV5-1 and J usage is TRBJ2-7; the D is unclear. The germline V and J ends were trimmed by 5 bases and 3 bases, with 15 bases remaining between them. The CDR3 is 14 amino acids. Germline CDR1 reads SGHRS; CDR2 reads YFSETQ. DNA for the CDR3: TGCGCCAGCAGTATGGTCGCGGAGTACTACGAGCAGTACTTC. Its translation: CASSMVAEYYEQYF.

V is TRBV9 and J is TRBJ1-6; no clear D gene. V was cut by 0 bases and J by 7 bases, with 5 bases left in between. CDR3 length: 13 residues. Germline V lookup: CDR1 SGDLS, CDR2 YYNGEE. The CDR3 region has the DNA TGTGCCAGCAGCGTAGACGGGAATTCACCCCTCCACTTT. This encodes CASSVDGNSPLHF.

The rearrangement links TRBV5-5 to TRBJ2-2, with D maybe TRBD2 (6 bases). The CDR3 runs 16 residues. V dropped 4 bases and J dropped 3 bases, with 16 bases sitting between them. Germline CDR1 reads SGHKS; CDR2 reads YYEKEE (reference sequence). The CDR3: CASSSPASADTGELFF. CDR3 sequence (DNA): TGTGCCAGCAGCAGCCCCGCTAGCGCGGACACCGGGGAGCTGTTTTTT. The full variable domain, with the rest looked up from reference TRBV5-5 and TRBJ2-2, is DAGVTQSPTHLIKTRGQQVTLRCSPISGHKSVSWYQQVLGQGPQFIFQYYEKEERGRGNFPDRFSARQFPNYSSELNVNALLLGDSALYLCASSSPASADTGELFFGEGSRLTVL.

The CDR3 here is CASSFVGRPRNEQFF. As DNA, the CDR3 is TGTGCCAGCAGTTTTGTCGGGAGGCCCCGAAATGAGCAGTTCTTC. This chain uses TRBV27 with TRBJ2-1; TRBD2 matches 7 bases. The length of the CDR3 is 15 residues. Looked up from germline, CDR1 is MNHEY and CDR2 is SMNVEV (reference sequence). V lost 3 bases to trimming and J lost 7 bases; unmatched junction nucleotides: 9.

V usage is TRBV5-1 and J usage is TRBJ1-5; D remains unclear. Germline V gives CDR1 SGHRS, CDR2 YFSETQ. CDR3 size: 13 residues. V gave up 2 bases and J gave up 7 bases, with 10 bases separating them. For the CDR3, the DNA is TGCGCCAGCAGCTTTGGAGGTGACCAGCCCCAGCATTTT. Translated, it gives CASSFGGDQPQHF. Filled out from reference TRBV5-1 and TRBJ1-5, the complete variable domain reads KAGVTQTPRYLIKTRGQQVTLSCSPISGHRSVSWYQQTPGQGLQFLFEYFSETQRNKGNFPGRFSGRQFSNSRSEMNVSTLELGDSALYLCASSFGGDQPQHFGDGTRLSIL.

This sequence joins TRBV3-1 (or the pseudogene TRBV3-2) and TRBJ1-2; D unclear. The CDR3 covers 13 residues. V lost 2 bases and J lost 8, with 12 bases in between. Germline V gene lookup returns CDR1 LGHDT and CDR2 YNNKEL (reference sequence). CDR3 protein: CASSQTPGEGYTF. In DNA form, the CDR3 reads TGTGCCAGCAGCCAAACCCCAGGAGAAGGCTACACCTTC.

This clone was detected a few times. CDR3 bases: TGTGCCAGCAGTGATATGCGGGGAACGGGCACAGATACGCAGTATTTT. It codes for CASSDMRGTGTDTQYF. The chain has TRBV6-4 and TRBJ2-3; the D gene is possibly TRBD2 (6 bases). The germline gives CDR1 MRHNA, CDR2 SNTAGT. Trimming took 3 bases from V and 1 from J, leaving 14 bases between them. The CDR3 is 16 residues long.

This clone was seen once. J is TRBJ2-7 and V is TRBV30; 9 bases line up with TRBD2. The CDR3 runs 15 residues. With 3 bases clipped from V and 0 bases from J, the junction kept 6 bases outside the gene matches. The germline CDR1 and CDR2 sequences are GTSNPN and SVGIG (reference sequence). This CDR3 is CAWRGSGSSSYEQYF. In DNA, the CDR3 is TGTGCCTGGAGGGGTAGCGGGAGTTCCTCCTACGAGCAGTACTTC.

The rearrangement uses TRBV7-9 and TRBJ2-1; 9 bases are a match to TRBD2. CDR3 length: 13 residues. Trimming took 9 bases from V and 7 from J; bases not matched to a gene: 7. Germline V gene sequence: CDR1 SEHNR, CDR2 FQNEAQ (reference sequence). This CDR3 is CASHSGSLNEQFF. CDR3 DNA: TGTGCCAGTCATAGCGGGAGTTTGAATGAGCAGTTCTTC.

This clone was observed once. CDR3 in amino acids: CSARAGTQYF. The CDR3 DNA reads as TGCAGTGCTAGGGCCGGGACGCAGTATTTT. V usage is TRBV20-1 and J usage is TRBJ2-3; no clear D gene. CDR3 size: 10 residues. CDR1 and CDR2 from the germline V gene are DFQATT and SNEGSKA (reference sequence). With 3 bases removed from V and 9 bases from J, the gap between germline ends came to 7 bases.

The chain employs TRBV7-2 and TRBJ2-3; possibly TRBD2 for D (5 bases). This CDR3 has 14 amino acids. Trimming cost V 5 bases and J 3 bases, with 12 bases left between them. CDR1 is SGHTA and CDR2 is FQGNSA in the germline V gene. CDR3: CASSPWEYTDTQYF. The CDR3 nucleotides are TGTGCCAGCAGCCCCTGGGAGTATACAGATACGCAGTATTTT.

This clone was counted a few times. This sequence joins TRBV7-2 and TRBJ2-1; TRBD2 matches at 12 bases. The CDR3 has 18 amino acids. CDR1 SGHTA and CDR2 FQGNSA come from the germline V gene. Trimming cost V 0 bases and J 7 bases; bases outside gene matches: 10. CDR3 sequence reads: CASSLARTGTSGRNEQFF. In DNA, the CDR3 is TGTGCCAGCAGCTTAGCCCGAACCGGGACTAGCGGGCGTAATGAGCAGTTCTTC.